The 18 T cell receptor beta chains listed next were all sequenced from one sample in a study of cytomegalovirus exposure and HLA in healthy donors. Profiled with immunoSEQ multiplex PCR; TCRdb holds only in-frame clones, not every one. The sample consists of over 150,000 clones, around 96% of them appearing once. The sequenced sample consisted of PBMCs. All receptors derive from a young woman in good health and CMV-seronegative.

The CDR3 nucleotides read TGTGCCAGTAGCCGGACAGGGGTGACCTACGAGCAGTACTTC. Translation gives CASSRTGVTYEQYF. The V call is TRBV19, the J call TRBJ2-7; 9 nucleotides agree with TRBD1. The CDR3 is 14 amino acids. J lost 2 bases, V lost 6 bases, and 5 bases had no gene match. In germline, CDR1 is LNHDA, CDR2 SQIVND (reference sequence).

The gene calls are TRBV7-3 and TRBJ2-1; the match to TRBD1 covers 9 bases. This CDR3 is built from 17 residues. In germline, CDR1 is SGHTA, CDR2 FQGTGA. J was trimmed by 1 base and V by 1 base; bases with no gene match: 5. CDR3 DNA: TGTGCCAGCAGCTTAAAGACAGGGGGAATATCCTACAATGAGCAGTTCTTC. Its protein is CASSLKTGGISYNEQFF.

The chain combines TRBV11-2 with TRBJ1-2; 12 bases are a match to TRBD1. Germline V gene sequence: CDR1 SGHAT, CDR2 FQNNGV. CDR3 length: 16 residues. V was clipped by 5 bases and J by 3 bases; unmatched bases: 7. The CDR3 protein is CASSPTGTGGDYGYTF. CDR3 bases: TGTGCCAGCAGCCCAACAGGGACAGGGGGCGACTATGGCTACACCTTC.

The chain combines TRBV5-5 with TRBJ1-4; D may be TRBD1 (5 bases). Between the trimmed V and J ends, which lost 3 bases and 7 bases, there was a span of 16 bases. CDR1 and CDR2 from the germline V gene are SGHKS and YYEKEE (reference sequence). The CDR3 has 15 residues. CDR3 loop: CASSSGTSEGEKLFF. CDR3 bases: TGTGCCAGCAGCTCCGGGACGTCGGAGGGTGAAAAACTGTTTTTT. The variable domain in full, with the rest retrieved from reference TRBV5-5 and TRBJ1-4, is DAGVTQSPTHLIKTRGQQVTLRCSPISGHKSVSWYQQVLGQGPQFIFQYYEKEERGRGNFPDRFSARQFPNYSSELNVNALLLGDSALYLCASSSGTSEGEKLFFGSGTQLSVL.

The genes are TRBV13 and TRBJ2-3; a possible D gene is TRBD2 (6 bases). Germline CDR1 reads PRHDT; CDR2 reads FYEKMQ (reference sequence). This CDR3 contains 14 residues. Trimming left V 0 bases short and J 2 bases short, with 6 bases between. The CDR3 DNA reads as TGTGCCAGCAGCTTAGGGCGGGACACAGATACGCAGTATTTT. Amino acid sequence: CASSLGRDTDTQYF.

The gene calls are TRBV6-5 and TRBJ1-2, with D uncertain. There are 13 residues in the CDR3. V lost 0 bases and J lost 8, with 10 bases in between. Germline V lookup: CDR1 MNHEY, CDR2 SVGAGI. CDR3 in DNA: TGTGCCAGCAGTTACTCGCGAGGTCGCGGCTACACCTTC. Translating it yields CASSYSRGRGYTF.

The V call is TRBV18, the J call TRBJ1-4; TRBD1 aligns across 9 bases. The trim removed 6 bases at V and 8 bases at J, leaving 10 bases unmatched. Germline CDR1 is KGHSH and CDR2 is LQKENI. CDR3 size: 15 residues. DNA of the CDR3: TGTGCCAGCTCGGGAGGGACAGGGAATCAAGAAAAACTGTTTTTT. This sequence encodes CASSGGTGNQEKLFF.

The chain employs TRBV4-1 and TRBJ1-3, with D perhaps TRBD1 (5 bases). The CDR3 loop spans 16 amino acids. Trimming took off 0 bases at V and 7 bases at J, with 16 bases between the two ends. CDR1 MGHRA and CDR2 YSYEKL come from the germline V gene. The CDR3 DNA reads as TGCGCCAGCAGCCAAGATAGGTCGCAGGGTAGTAACACCATATATTTT. Translated: CASSQDRSQGSNTIYF.

V and J are TRBV18 and TRBJ2-1, with a weak D call TRBD2 (7 bases). V lost 1 base, J lost 1 base, and 11 bases lay in between. Germline values: CDR1 KGHSH, CDR2 LQKENI. The CDR3 is 16 amino acids. The DNA of the CDR3 is TGTGCCAGCTCACCACGTGAGGGGGGGTCCTACAATGAGCAGTTCTTC. Residues: CASSPREGGSYNEQFF. Full variable domain (rest looked up from reference TRBV18 and TRBJ2-1): NAGVMQNPRHLVRRRGQEARLRCSPMKGHSHVYWYRQLPEEGLKFMVYLQKENIIDESGMPKERFSAEFPKEGPSILRIQQVVRGDSAAYFCASSPREGGSYNEQFFGPGTRLTVL.

The CDR3 loop reads CASSVTPSYEQYF. CDR3 nucleotide sequence: TGTGCCAGTAGTGTCACCCCCAGCTACGAGCAGTACTTC. The genes are TRBV19 and TRBJ2-7, with no clear D. Trimming took 5 bases from V and 3 from J, leaving 11 bases between them. The CDR3 spans 13 residues. Germline V gene data show CDR1 as LNHDA and CDR2 as SQIVND (reference sequence).

The chain has TRBV7-9 and TRBJ2-1; the D gene is possibly TRBD1 (6 bases). V lost 10 bases and J lost 5, with 9 bases in between. Germline CDR1 is SEHNR and CDR2 is FQNEAQ (reference sequence). This CDR3 spans 11 amino acids. The CDR3 region is CATGQNNEQFF. The CDR3 coding sequence is TGTGCCACAGGACAGAACAATGAGCAGTTCTTC. Combining the CDR3 with reference TRBV7-9 and TRBJ2-1 gives the whole variable domain DTGVSQNPRHKITKRGQNVTFRCDPISEHNRLYWYRQTLGQGPEFLTYFQNEAQLEKSRLLSDRFSAERPKGSFSTLEIQRTEQGDSAMYLCATGQNNEQFFGPGTRLTVL.

The J gene is TRBJ1-2, the V gene TRBV7-2; 7 nucleotides align to TRBD1. With V trimmed by 4 bases and J by 8 bases, 4 bases remained unmatched. The CDR3 is 12 amino acids. Germline values: CDR1 SGHTA, CDR2 FQGNSA. The CDR3 DNA reads as TGTGCCAGCAGCTCGGGACAGAACGGCTACACCTTC. Protein sequence: CASSSGQNGYTF. Using reference TRBV7-2 and TRBJ1-2 for the parts outside the CDR3, the full variable domain is GAGVSQSPSNKVTEKGKDVELRCDPISGHTALYWYRQSLGQGLEFLIYFQGNSAPDKSGLPSDRFSAERTGGSVSTLTIQRTQQEDSAVYLCASSSGQNGYTFGSGTRLTVV.

CDR3 sequence: CASSLGPSSYEQYF. The CDR3 DNA reads TGTGCCAGCAGCTTAGGGCCAAGCTCCTACGAGCAGTACTTC. The rearrangement joins TRBV7-3 to TRBJ2-7; D is unresolved. CDR3 length: 14 amino acids. From germline, CDR1 is SGHTA and CDR2 FQGTGA. V was pared by 2 bases and J by 0 bases, with 8 bases between.

The chain joins TRBV5-6 to TRBJ1-1; unclear D gene. Germline CDR1 and CDR2: SGHDT and YYEEEE. Trimming removed 7 bases at V and 6 bases at J, with 13 bases between. This CDR3 has 12 residues. The CDR3, as DNA: TGTGCCAGCGGCGGAGGGAGGTCTGAAGCTTTCTTT. Its translation: CASGGGRSEAFF.

The chain joins TRBV7-2 to TRBJ1-1; 10 nucleotides agree with TRBD1. The germline V gene has CDR1 SGHTA and CDR2 FQGNSA. The ends lost 5 bases at V and 8 bases at J; junction bases unmatched: 5. The CDR3 runs 13 residues. The CDR3 here is CASSHSTGGEAFF. The CDR3 DNA follows: TGTGCCAGCAGCCACTCGACAGGGGGCGAAGCTTTCTTT.

This rearrangement joins TRBV5-1 to TRBJ2-3; unclear D gene. This CDR3 region has 13 residues. Germline V gives CDR1 SGHRS, CDR2 YFSETQ. V lost 4 bases and J 2 bases, leaving 8 bases between the germline ends. CDR3 bases: TGCGCCAGCAGCCCCGACAACACAGATACGCAGTATTTT. Translating gives CASSPDNTDTQYF.

The chain has TRBV6-5 and TRBJ1-1; the match to TRBD1 covers 9 bases. This CDR3 contains 15 residues. The V and J ends lost 7 bases and 0 bases, in that order; junction bases with no gene match: 6. Germline CDR1 is MNHEY and CDR2 is SVGAGI. As DNA, the CDR3 is TGTGCCAGCACCATGGGACAGGGACTGAACACTGAAGCTTTCTTT. Protein: CASTMGQGLNTEAFF.

The CDR3 sequence: CASSYSGTGNNEQFF. The DNA for the CDR3 is TGTGCCAGCAGTTACTCAGGGACAGGGAACAATGAGCAGTTCTTC. The chain combines TRBV6-5 with TRBJ2-1; TRBD1 agrees at 9 bases. The germline V gene encodes CDR1 MNHEY and CDR2 SVGAGI. This CDR3 contains 15 residues. Unmatched junction bases numbered 2, after V lost 0 bases and J lost 5 bases.